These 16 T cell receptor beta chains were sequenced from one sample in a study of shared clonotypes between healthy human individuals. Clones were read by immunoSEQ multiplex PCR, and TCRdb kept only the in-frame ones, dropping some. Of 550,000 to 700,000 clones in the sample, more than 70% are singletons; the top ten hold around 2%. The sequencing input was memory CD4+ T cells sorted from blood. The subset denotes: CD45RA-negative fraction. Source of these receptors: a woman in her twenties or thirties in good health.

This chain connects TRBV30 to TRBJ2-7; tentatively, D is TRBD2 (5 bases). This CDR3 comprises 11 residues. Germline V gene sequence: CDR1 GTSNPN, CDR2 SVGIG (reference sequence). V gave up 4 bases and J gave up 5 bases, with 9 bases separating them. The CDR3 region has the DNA TGTGCCTGGACAATCGGGGACGAGCAGTACTTC. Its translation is CAWTIGDEQYF.

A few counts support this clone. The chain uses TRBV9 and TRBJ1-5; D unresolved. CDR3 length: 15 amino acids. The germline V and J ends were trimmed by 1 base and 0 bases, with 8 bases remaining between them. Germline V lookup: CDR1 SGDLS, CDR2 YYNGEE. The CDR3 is CASSVSSNSNQPQHF. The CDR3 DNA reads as TGTGCCAGCAGCGTAAGCAGTAATAGCAATCAGCCCCAGCATTTT.

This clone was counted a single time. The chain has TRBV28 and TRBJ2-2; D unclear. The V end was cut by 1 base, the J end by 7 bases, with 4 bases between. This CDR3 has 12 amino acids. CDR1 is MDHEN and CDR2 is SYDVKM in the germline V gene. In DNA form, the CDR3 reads TGTGCCAGCAGTTTATCGGGCGGGGAGCTGTTTTTT. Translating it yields CASSLSGGELFF.

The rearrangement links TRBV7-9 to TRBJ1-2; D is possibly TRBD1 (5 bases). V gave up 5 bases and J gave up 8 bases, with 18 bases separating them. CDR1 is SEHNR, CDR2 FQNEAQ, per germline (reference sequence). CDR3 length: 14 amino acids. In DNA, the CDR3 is TGTGCCAGCAGCCCGTGGGCAGGGCAGCAAGGCTACACCTTC. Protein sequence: CASSPWAGQQGYTF.

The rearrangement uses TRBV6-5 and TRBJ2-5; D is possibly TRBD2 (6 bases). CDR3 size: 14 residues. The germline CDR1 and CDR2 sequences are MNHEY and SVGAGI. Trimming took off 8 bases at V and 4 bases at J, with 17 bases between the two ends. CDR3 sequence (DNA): TGTGCCAGCGCCCCCGGGAGCCGGGGAGAGACCCAGTACTTC. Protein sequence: CASAPGSRGETQYF.

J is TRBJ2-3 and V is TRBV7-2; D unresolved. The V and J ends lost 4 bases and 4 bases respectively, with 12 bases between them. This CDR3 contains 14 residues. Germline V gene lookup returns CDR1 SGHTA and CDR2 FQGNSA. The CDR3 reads CASSWKGGPDTQYF. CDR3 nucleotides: TGTGCCAGCAGCTGGAAGGGTGGGCCAGATACGCAGTATTTT.

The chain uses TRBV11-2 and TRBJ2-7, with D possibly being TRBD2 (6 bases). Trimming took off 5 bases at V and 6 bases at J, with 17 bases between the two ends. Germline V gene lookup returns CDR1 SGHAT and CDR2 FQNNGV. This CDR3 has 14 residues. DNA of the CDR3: TGTGCCAGCAGCACCGGGACTCCCACCTCCGAGCAGTACTTC. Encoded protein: CASSTGTPTSEQYF.

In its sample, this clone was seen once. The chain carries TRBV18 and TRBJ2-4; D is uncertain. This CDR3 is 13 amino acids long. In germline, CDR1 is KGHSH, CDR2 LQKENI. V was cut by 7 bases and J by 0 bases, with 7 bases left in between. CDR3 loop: CASLGPAKNIQYF. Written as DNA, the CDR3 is TGTGCCAGCTTAGGCCCAGCCAAAAACATTCAGTACTTC.

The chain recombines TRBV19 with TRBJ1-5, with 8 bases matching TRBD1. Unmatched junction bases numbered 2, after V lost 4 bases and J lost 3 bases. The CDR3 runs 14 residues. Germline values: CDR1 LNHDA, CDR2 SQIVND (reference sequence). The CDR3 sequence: CASSKDRVNQPQHF. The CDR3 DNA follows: TGTGCCAGTAGTAAGGACAGGGTCAATCAGCCCCAGCATTTT.

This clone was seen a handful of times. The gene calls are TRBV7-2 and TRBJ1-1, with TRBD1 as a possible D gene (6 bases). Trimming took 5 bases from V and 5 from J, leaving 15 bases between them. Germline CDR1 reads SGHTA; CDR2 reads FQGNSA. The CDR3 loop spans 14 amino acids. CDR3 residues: CASSNSQGSTEAFF. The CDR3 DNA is TGTGCCAGCAGCAATTCACAGGGTTCGACTGAAGCTTTCTTT.

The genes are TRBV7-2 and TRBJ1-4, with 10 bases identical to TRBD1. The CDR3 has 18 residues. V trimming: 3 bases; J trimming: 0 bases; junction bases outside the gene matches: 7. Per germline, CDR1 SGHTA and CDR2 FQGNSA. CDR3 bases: TGTGCCAGCAGCTTTCGACCGACAGGGGGCGCAACTAATGAAAAACTGTTTTTT. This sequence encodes CASSFRPTGGATNEKLFF.

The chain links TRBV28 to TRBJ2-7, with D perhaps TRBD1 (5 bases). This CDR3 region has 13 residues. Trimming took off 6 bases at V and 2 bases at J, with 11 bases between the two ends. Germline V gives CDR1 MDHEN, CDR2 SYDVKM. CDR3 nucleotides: TGTGCCAGCAGCTTCGACAGAACCTACGAGCAGTACTTC. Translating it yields CASSFDRTYEQYF. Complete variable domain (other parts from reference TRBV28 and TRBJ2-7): DVKVTQSSRYLVKRTGEKVFLECVQDMDHENMFWYRQDPGLGLRLIYFSYDVKMKEKGDIPEGYSVSREKKERFSLILESASTNQTSMYLCASSFDRTYEQYFGPGTRLTVT.

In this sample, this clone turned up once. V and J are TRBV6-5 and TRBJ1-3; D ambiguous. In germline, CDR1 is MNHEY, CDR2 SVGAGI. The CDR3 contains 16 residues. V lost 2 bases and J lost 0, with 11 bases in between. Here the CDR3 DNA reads TGTGCCAGCAGTTACGGGATTATGAACTCTGGAAACACCATATATTTT. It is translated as CASSYGIMNSGNTIYF.

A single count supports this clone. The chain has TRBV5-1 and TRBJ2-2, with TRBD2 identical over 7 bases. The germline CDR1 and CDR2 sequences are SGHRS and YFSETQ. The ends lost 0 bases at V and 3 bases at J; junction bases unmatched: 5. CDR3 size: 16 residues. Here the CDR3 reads CASSLERTRDTGELFF. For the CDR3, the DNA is TGCGCCAGCAGCTTGGAGAGGACTAGGGACACCGGGGAGCTGTTTTTT.

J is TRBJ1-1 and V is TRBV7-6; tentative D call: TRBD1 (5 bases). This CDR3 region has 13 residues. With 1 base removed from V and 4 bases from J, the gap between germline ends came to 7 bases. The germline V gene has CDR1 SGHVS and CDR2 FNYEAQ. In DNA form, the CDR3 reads TGTGCCAGCAGCTTAGGAGGGGTCACTGAAGCTTTCTTT. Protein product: CASSLGGVTEAFF.

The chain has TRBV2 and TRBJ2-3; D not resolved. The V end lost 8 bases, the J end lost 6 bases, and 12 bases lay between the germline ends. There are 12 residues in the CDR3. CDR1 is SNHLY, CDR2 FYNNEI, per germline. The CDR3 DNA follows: TGTGCCAGCCTGGCGGACGGTGATACGCAGTATTTT. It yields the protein CASLADGDTQYF.